This T cell receptor beta chain emerged from a study of molecular identifiers for immune sequencing clone quantification (dated 2018 in TCRdb). At the level of the whole study: For a replicate experiment, the RNA from either approximately 20,000 or 100,000 naive CD8 T cells was divided into five aliquots, and four of those aliquots went on to sequencing. This methods study used CD8 T cells to benchmark TCR RNA copy counting and molecular-identifier clustering-based TCR repertoire sequencing (MIDCIRS).

Libraries of naive CD8 T cells were generated from about 19,000 to 1,100,000 sorted cells, with 10%, 30% or 50% of the purified RNA used. Naive CD8 T cells, defined as CD8+CD4-CCR7+CD45RA+, were FACS-sorted into RLT Plus buffer on a BD FACSAria II. Around 11 TCR copies' worth of Jurkat RNA were spiked into about 19,000-1,100,000 naive CD8 T cell samples to test detection sensitivity. Enrichment of CD8 T cells was done with RosetteSep CD8+ T Cell Enrichment Cocktail plus Ficoll-Paque, and ACK red cell lysis came afterward. Findings and caveats that apply to the study as a whole: Spiked-in Jurkat TCR RNA (approximately 10 copies' worth), which is not part of the donor repertoire, was contained in the naive libraries. When barcode sub-clustering was left out, chimeric consensus sequences inflated TCR diversity, with chimeras reaching as high as 47%. Even against a background of 750,000 to 1,000,000 naive CD8 T cells, spiked-in Jurkat TCR RNA amounting to a single cell's worth was reported to be detectable. In CMV-specific effector cells, over 99% of molecules were held by clones above 20 RNA copies, whereas under 1% of molecules were held by such clones in naive cells. Roughly 3 recovered TCR RNA copies per cell were obtained by modeling, versus about 10 by digital PCR, implying a capture efficiency of around 28%. Highly expanded clone sizes could be underestimated because identical TCR molecules may share a barcode.

The CDR3 covers 14 residues, taking in both the cysteine and the phenylalanine. Of all the DNA, just the CDR3 is kept, 42 bases in frame from base 1. The germline V gene gives CDR1 as SGHDT and CDR2 as YYEEEE. On this clonotype: Its binding antigen is unknown. A read error may account for a junction end that differs from germline.

To prepare the library, PCR was applied. TCRdb lists the instrument as Illumina HiSeq 4000. Bulk TCR libraries were generated as previously described, with the TCR primers listed in Table S5 used. Purification of total RNA was performed with the Qiagen AllPrep DNA/RNA kit. Before analysis, reads from multiple sequencing runs of one library were combined. From the authors' description of their analysis: Reads were retained only if an exact TCR constant sequence was present, and the retained reads were trimmed to 150 nt and grouped according to their 12-nt molecular barcodes. Reads inside each barcode group were sub-clustered using a 15% Levenshtein threshold, and a quality-weighted consensus sequence was constructed for each RNA molecule. Non-functional sequences were discarded, and so were lower-count sequences lying one edit away from another sequence. Based on fitting two negative binomial distributions, any barcode sub-cluster with under 20% of the maximum read count was discarded. TCRdb cleaned the public reads at Q25 with fastp, built clones with MiXCR and kept in-frame beta chains. Every distinct CDR3 protein forms one entry, paired with its most common genes and DNA. The V and J calls follow TCRdb's processing rather than the paper's. In this sample the table shows about 640,000 distinct CDR3 sequences, just under 20% of which occur a single time. The ten largest clones capture roughly 0.83% of the sample.

The sample taken for sequencing was naive CD8+ T cells from blood, with Jurkat cell RNA spiked in. According to the study, the label for this sample's cell subset or site signals: FACS-sorted CD8+CD4-CCR7+CD45RA+ naive T cells. The sequence was obtained from a human donor in good health. Some libraries in this study had Jurkat cell RNA spiked in. The chain joins TRBV5-6 to TRBJ2-3; the central 9 bases match TRBD2. The CDR3 amino acid sequence is: CDSSFTSGLDTQYF. The DNA reads as follows: TGTGACAGCAGCTTCACTAGCGGGTTAGATACGCAGTATTTT.